What follows is one T cell receptor beta chain and its context. The trim removed 3 bases at V and 6 bases at J, leaving 9 bases unmatched. The CDR3 contains 17 residues. Germline V gene data show CDR1 as ENHRY and CDR2 as SYGVKD. TCRdb itself ran the 5' RACE reads through MiXCR, one entry per CDR3 protein. The table shows fewer than 500,000 distinct CDR3 sequences, with around an eighth occurring only once. This sample was taken from a study of identical twins. The data also belong to a second study, concerning yellow fever vaccine responses in identical twins.

This sequence originates from a young woman in good health. The V gene is TRBV10-3, the J gene TRBJ2-1; 12 bases align to TRBD1. The sequencing input was CD4+ T cells sorted from blood. CDR3 residues: CAISESSGQGAPNEQFF. The CDR3 bases are TGTGCCATCAGTGAATCTTCGGGACAGGGGGCCCCCAATGAGCAGTTCTTC.